A selection of T cell receptor beta chains follows, all from one sample in a study of blood T cell repertoires in COVID-19. Data came from immunoSEQ multiplex PCR; TCRdb stores just in-frame clones and leaves some out. In the table there are tens of thousands of clones, 79% of which are singletons. The material sequenced was peripheral blood. The receptors derive from a man aged 55 to 70 with active or convalescent COVID-19. Each CDR3 is given with its conserved first and last residue. D genes are given only for firm matches. Clone size, where shown, is once, few, many, or a class for clones that have expanded.

>TRBV6-6|TRBJ1-2|TRBD1|once
TGTGCCAGCAGAGGGACAGGCGCCTTCTGGGGCTACACCTTC
CASRGTGAFWGYTF
>TRBV5-1|TRBJ1-4|NA|NA
TGCGCCAGCAGCTTGGTAATTCAGGGATCTGGGGAAAAACTGTTTTTT
CASSLVIQGSGEKLFF
>TRBV19|TRBJ2-1|TRBD2|NA
TGTGCCAGTAGTATCACAGCGGGGGGTAGCGGTGAGCAGTTCTTC
CASSITAGGSGEQFF
>TRBV7-2|TRBJ2-3|NA|NA
TGTGCCAGCAGCTCGGGCGGGGATACGCAGTATTTT
CASSSGGDTQYF
>TRBV18|TRBJ2-5|TRBD1|NA
TGTGCCAGCTCACCCCCGGGACAGGGTTGGGAGACCCAGTACTTC
CASSPPGQGWETQYF
>TRBV10-1|TRBJ2-7|NA|NA
TGCGCCAGCAGTTCGGACTGTCCCGAGCAGTACTTC
CASSSDCPEQYF
>TRBV24-1|TRBJ2-1|NA|NA
TGTGCCACCGGGACTCAGAGCTCCTACAATGAGCAGTTCTTC
CATGTQSSYNEQFF
>TRBV11-2|TRBJ1-1|NA|NA
TGTGCCAGCAGCTTAGATTGGGCCCTTCTGGGCACTGAAGCTTTCTTT
CASSLDWALLGTEAFF
>TRBV9|TRBJ2-7|NA|few
TGTGCCAGCAGCGTCGGCTACGAGCAGTACTTC
CASSVGYEQYF
>TRBV7-6|TRBJ2-3|TRBD2|NA
TGTGCCAGCAGCTTAGGGGCTCTAGCGGGGTCAGATACGCAGTATTTT
CASSLGALAGSDTQYF